This T cell receptor beta chain was found in a study of PD-L1 blockade in urothelial cancer. Study in general: Blood yielded a median of about 150,000 T cells per sample.

Time point of the sample: pretreatment peripheral blood. The ends lost 3 bases at V and 3 bases at J; junction bases unmatched: 5. This CDR3 has 15 amino acids. Germline loops: CDR1 MDHEN, CDR2 SYDVKM. The repertoire was sequenced with immunoSEQ multiplex PCR; TCRdb's copy has only in-frame clones and lacks some. Of around 100,000 clones in the sample, around 87% were seen once. The material sequenced was PBMCs, taken around atezolizumab (anti-PD-L1) treatment. J is TRBJ2-3 and V is TRBV28; the match to TRBD1 covers 8 bases. The receptor was derived from a man aged 55 to 70 with urothelial cancer. CDR3 protein: CASSFIRTGTDTQYF. Here the CDR3 DNA reads TGTGCCAGCAGTTTCATCAGGACAGGGACAGATACGCAGTATTTT.